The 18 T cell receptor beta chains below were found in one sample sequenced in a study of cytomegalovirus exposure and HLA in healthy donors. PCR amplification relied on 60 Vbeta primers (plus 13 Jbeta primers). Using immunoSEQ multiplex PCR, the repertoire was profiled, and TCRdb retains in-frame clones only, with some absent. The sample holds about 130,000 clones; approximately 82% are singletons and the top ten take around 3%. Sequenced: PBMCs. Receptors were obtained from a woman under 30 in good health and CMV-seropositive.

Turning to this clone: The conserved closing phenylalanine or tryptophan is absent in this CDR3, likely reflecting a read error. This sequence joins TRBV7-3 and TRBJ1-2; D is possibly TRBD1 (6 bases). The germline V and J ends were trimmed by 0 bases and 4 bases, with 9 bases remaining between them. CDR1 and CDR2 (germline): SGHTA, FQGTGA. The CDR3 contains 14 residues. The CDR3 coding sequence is TGTGCCAGCAGCTTAACGGCGGGGGCCTATGGCTACACCCTC. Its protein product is CASSLTAGAYGYTL.

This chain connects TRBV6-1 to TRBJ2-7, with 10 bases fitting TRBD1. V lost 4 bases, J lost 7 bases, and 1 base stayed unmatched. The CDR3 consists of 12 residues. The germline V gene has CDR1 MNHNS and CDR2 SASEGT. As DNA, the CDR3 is TGTGCCAGCAGTGGGACAGGGGGTGAGCAGTACTTC. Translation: CASSGTGGEQYF.

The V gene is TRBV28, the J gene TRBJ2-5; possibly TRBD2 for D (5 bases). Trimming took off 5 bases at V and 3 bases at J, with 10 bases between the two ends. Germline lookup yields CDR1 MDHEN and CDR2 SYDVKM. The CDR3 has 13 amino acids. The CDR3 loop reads CASSGVGEETQYF. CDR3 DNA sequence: TGTGCCAGCAGTGGGGTCGGGGAAGAGACCCAGTACTTC.

The CDR3, as DNA: TGTGCCAGCAGTTACTCGAGCAACTCTGGGGCCAACGTCCTGACTTTC. It yields the protein CASSYSSNSGANVLTF. The rearrangement links TRBV6-5 to TRBJ2-6; D ambiguous. The CDR3 extends over 16 amino acids. From germline, CDR1 is MNHEY and CDR2 SVGAGI. Trimming took 0 bases from V and 0 from J, leaving 6 bases between them.

CDR3: CASSLTRGEYTEAFF. The CDR3 coding sequence is TGTGCCAGCAGCTTGACTCGGGGGGAGTACACTGAAGCTTTCTTT. The rearrangement uses TRBV7-2 and TRBJ1-1, with a possible D match to TRBD1 (5 bases). Germline V CDR1 and CDR2: SGHTA, FQGNSA. CDR3 length: 15 amino acids. V was trimmed by 3 bases and J by 3 bases, leaving 14 bases between them.

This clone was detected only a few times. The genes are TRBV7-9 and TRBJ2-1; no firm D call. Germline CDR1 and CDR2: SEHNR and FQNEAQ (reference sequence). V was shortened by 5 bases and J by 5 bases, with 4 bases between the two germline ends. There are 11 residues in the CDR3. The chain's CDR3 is CASSPDNEQFF. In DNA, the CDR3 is TGTGCCAGCAGCCCGGACAATGAGCAGTTCTTC.

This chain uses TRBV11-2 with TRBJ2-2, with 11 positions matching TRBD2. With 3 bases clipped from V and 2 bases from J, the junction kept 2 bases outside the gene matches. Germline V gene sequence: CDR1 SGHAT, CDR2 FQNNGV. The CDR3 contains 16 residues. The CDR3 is CASSFLAGGNTGELFF. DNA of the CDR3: TGTGCCAGCAGCTTCCTAGCGGGGGGAAACACCGGGGAGCTGTTTTTT.

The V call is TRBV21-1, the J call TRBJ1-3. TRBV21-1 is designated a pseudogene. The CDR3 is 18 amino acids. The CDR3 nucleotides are TGTGCCAGCAGCAAATATCCGGGTTTCTTAAGCTCTGGAAACACCATATATTTT. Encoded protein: CASSKYPGFLSSGNTIYF.

The CDR3 protein is CASSLGTGESYEQYF. As DNA, the CDR3 is TGTGCCAGCAGCTTGGGGACAGGGGAGTCGTACGAGCAGTACTTC. The chain recombines TRBV5-5 with TRBJ2-7; 9 positions match TRBD1. Trimming took 0 bases from V and 4 from J; bases not matched to a gene: 5. Germline CDR1 SGHKS, CDR2 YYEKEE (reference sequence). The CDR3 totals 15 residues.

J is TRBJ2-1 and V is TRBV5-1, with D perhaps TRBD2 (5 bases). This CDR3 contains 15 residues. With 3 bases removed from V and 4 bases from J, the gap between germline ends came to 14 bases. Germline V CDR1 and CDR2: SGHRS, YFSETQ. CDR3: CASSSQLVYYNEQFF. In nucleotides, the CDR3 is TGCGCCAGCAGCTCCCAACTAGTATATTACAATGAGCAGTTCTTC.

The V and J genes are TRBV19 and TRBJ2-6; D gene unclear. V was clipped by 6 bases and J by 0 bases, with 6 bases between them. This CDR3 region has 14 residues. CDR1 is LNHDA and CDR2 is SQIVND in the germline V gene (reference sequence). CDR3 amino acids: CASSPLSGANVLTF. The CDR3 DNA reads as TGTGCCAGTAGCCCCCTCTCTGGGGCCAACGTCCTGACTTTC. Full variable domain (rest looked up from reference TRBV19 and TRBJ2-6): DGGITQSPKYLFRKEGQNVTLSCEQNLNHDAMYWYRQDPGQGLRLIYYSQIVNDFQKGDIAEGYSVSREKKESFPLTVTSAQKNPTAFYLCASSPLSGANVLTFGAGSRLTVL.

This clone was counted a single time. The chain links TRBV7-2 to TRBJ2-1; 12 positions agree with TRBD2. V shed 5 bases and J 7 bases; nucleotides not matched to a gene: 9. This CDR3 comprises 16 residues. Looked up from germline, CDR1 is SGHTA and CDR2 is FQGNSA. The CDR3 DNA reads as TGTGCCAGCAGCCTCCGTCTCACTAGCGGGGGGAATGAGCAGTTCTTC. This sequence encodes CASSLRLTSGGNEQFF. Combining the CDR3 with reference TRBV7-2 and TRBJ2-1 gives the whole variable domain GAGVSQSPSNKVTEKGKDVELRCDPISGHTALYWYRQSLGQGLEFLIYFQGNSAPDKSGLPSDRFSAERTGGSVSTLTIQRTQQEDSAVYLCASSLRLTSGGNEQFFGPGTRLTVL.

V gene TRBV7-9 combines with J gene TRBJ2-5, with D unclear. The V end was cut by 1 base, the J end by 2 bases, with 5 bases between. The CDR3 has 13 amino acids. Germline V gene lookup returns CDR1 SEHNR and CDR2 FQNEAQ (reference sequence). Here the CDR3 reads CASSLGPQETQYF. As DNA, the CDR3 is TGTGCCAGCAGCTTAGGTCCTCAAGAGACCCAGTACTTC.

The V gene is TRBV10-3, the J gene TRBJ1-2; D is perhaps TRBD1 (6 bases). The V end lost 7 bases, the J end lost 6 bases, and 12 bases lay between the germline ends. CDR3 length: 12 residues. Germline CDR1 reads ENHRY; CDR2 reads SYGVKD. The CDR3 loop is CAITPGGDGYTF. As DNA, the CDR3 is TGTGCCATCACTCCGGGGGGCGATGGCTACACCTTC.

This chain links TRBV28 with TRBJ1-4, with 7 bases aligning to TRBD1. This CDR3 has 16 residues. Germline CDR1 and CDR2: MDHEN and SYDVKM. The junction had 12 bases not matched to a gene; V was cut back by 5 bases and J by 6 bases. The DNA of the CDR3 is TGTGCCAGCAGTCCCCACTCGACAGGGCTCGATGAAAAACTGTTTTTT. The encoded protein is CASSPHSTGLDEKLFF.

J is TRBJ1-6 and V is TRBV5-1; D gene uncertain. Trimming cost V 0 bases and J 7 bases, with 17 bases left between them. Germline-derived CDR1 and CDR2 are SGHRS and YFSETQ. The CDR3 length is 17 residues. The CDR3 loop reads CASSLVLIGGRNSPLHF. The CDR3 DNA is TGCGCCAGCAGCTTGGTACTTATAGGCGGAAGGAATTCACCCCTCCACTTT.

As DNA, the CDR3 is TGCGCCAGCAGCCAAGAGCCCAGGGGCACAGATACGCAGTATTTT. Protein sequence: CASSQEPRGTDTQYF. The rearrangement links TRBV4-1 to TRBJ2-3; D perhaps matches TRBD1 (5 bases). This CDR3 is 15 amino acids long. Germline CDR1 and CDR2: MGHRA and YSYEKL. Trimming pared 0 bases from V and 1 base from J, leaving 8 bases between.

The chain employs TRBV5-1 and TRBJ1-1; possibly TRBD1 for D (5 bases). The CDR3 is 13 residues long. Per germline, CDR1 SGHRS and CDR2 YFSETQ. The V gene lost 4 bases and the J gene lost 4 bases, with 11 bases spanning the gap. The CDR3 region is CASSKGPGTEAFF. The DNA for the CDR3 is TGCGCCAGCAGCAAGGGGCCGGGCACTGAAGCTTTCTTT.